Listed here are 11 T cell receptor beta chains from one sample, sequenced in a study of Graves' ophthalmopathy and Graves' hyperthyroidism. Using RNA transcripts, the TCR beta CDR3 regions were amplified. The library came from an HTBI-primed first-round RT-PCR and a second-round multiplex PCR. TCRdb re-called the multiplex PCR reads through MiXCR, storing one row per CDR3 protein. The sample lists about 620,000 distinct CDR3 sequences, about 20% occurring once. The material sequenced was peripheral blood. The receptor source for this set is a woman aged 18-29 years with stable Graves' hyperthyroidism. Some clones in this sample may be carry-over from other donors' samples.

In its sample, this clonotype was seen many times. V usage is TRBV20-1 and J usage is TRBJ2-7; D gene ambiguous. CDR3 size: 11 residues. With 6 bases removed from V and 8 bases from J, the gap between germline ends came to 14 bases. Germline CDR1 reads DFQATT; CDR2 reads SNEGSKA (reference sequence). CDR3 sequence (DNA): TGCAGTGCCACCCTCCAAAAGCAGCAGTACTTC. Translated: CSATLQKQQYF.

This clonotype showed up many times. This chain connects TRBV12-3 or TRBV12-4 to TRBJ2-7; D assignment may be TRBD1 or TRBD2 (5 bases each). Between the trimmed V and J ends, which lost 1 base and 2 bases, there was a span of 15 bases. The length of the CDR3 is 16 residues. CDR3 protein: CASSLDPGWGTYEQYF. As DNA, the CDR3 is TGTGCCAGCAGTTTAGACCCGGGGTGGGGGACCTACGAGCAGTACTTC.

This clonotype has ten or more counts. The genes are TRBV5-1 and TRBJ1-2, with 9 bases identical to TRBD1. The ends lost 6 bases at V and 8 bases at J; junction bases unmatched: 14. This CDR3 has 15 amino acids. Per the germline V gene, CDR1 is SGHRS and CDR2 is YFSETQ. The CDR3 sequence: CASNVDSGTGLGYTF. In nucleotides, the CDR3 is TGCGCCAGCAACGTGGATTCCGGGACAGGGTTAGGCTACACCTTC.

This clonotype was seen ten or more times. J is TRBJ1-2 and V is TRBV12-3 or TRBV12-4, with TRBD1 matching over 7 bases. CDR3 length: 14 residues. V lost 4 bases to trimming and J lost 5 bases; unmatched junction nucleotides: 7. The CDR3 DNA sequence: TGTGCCAGCAGTTCGACAGGGTTGGGGTATGGCTACACCTTC. This gives the protein CASSSTGLGYGYTF.

This clonotype was counted many times. The chain has TRBV5-1 and TRBJ1-1, with D maybe TRBD1 (5 bases). The CDR3 sequence is 15 residues long. The germline V gene encodes CDR1 SGHRS and CDR2 YFSETQ. The V and J ends lost 2 bases and 1 base respectively, with 12 bases between them. The CDR3 region is CASSFTGTPNTEAFF. The CDR3 nucleotides are TGCGCCAGCAGCTTCACCGGGACCCCGAACACTGAAGCTTTCTTT.

About this clonotype: This may stem from a read error, because a much larger clone lies one nucleotide away. The chain employs TRBV6-1 and TRBJ1-1, with 8 bases identical to TRBD1. Germline V gene sequence: CDR1 MNHNS, CDR2 SASEGT. The CDR3 has 16 amino acids. The CDR3 loop is CASSPRDRRLNTEACF. The CDR3 DNA reads TGTGCCAGCAGTCCTAGGGACAGGAGATTGAACACTGAAGCTTGCTTT.

The chain carries TRBV6-2 or TRBV6-3 and TRBJ2-7; D not resolved. Germline V gives CDR1 MNHEY, CDR2 SVGEGT. The V end was cut by 8 bases, the J end by 7 bases, with 12 bases between. The CDR3 length is 11 residues. The CDR3 sequence is CASSDGREQYF. DNA of the CDR3: TGTGCCAGCTCCGACGGGCGGGAGCAGTACTTC.

This clonotype came up many times. The V and J genes are TRBV29-1 and TRBJ2-4; D is unresolved. Germline assignment: CDR1 SQVTM and CDR2 ANQGSEA. This CDR3 comprises 11 residues. The CDR3 DNA is TGCAGAGAAACAAGAGAAAACATTCAGTACTTC. Its protein product is CRETRENIQYF.

There are many counts of this clonotype. The J gene is TRBJ2-4, the V gene TRBV20-1; possibly TRBD2 for D (7 bases). This CDR3 contains 16 residues. Germline V gene sequence: CDR1 DFQATT, CDR2 SNEGSKA (reference sequence). V lost 1 base, J lost 3 bases, and 16 bases lay in between. CDR3 sequence: CSARATGGAVKNIQYF. DNA for the CDR3: TGCAGTGCTAGAGCTACTGGGGGGGCCGTCAAAAACATTCAGTACTTC.

Ten or more counts support this clonotype. The chain uses TRBV6-1 and TRBJ2-4, with D perhaps TRBD1 (5 bases). Germline CDR1 reads MNHNS; CDR2 reads SASEGT. There are 15 residues in the CDR3. Trimming removed 2 bases at V and 3 bases at J, with 11 bases between. Here the CDR3 reads CASSESGHLKNIQYF. In DNA form, the CDR3 reads TGTGCCAGCAGTGAATCTGGACACCTCAAAAACATTCAGTACTTC.

Concerning this clonotype itself: A much larger clone differs by one base, so this may be a read error. This sequence joins TRBV5-1 and TRBJ2-7, with D tentatively TRBD1 (7 bases). V shed 4 bases and J shed 5 bases, with 16 bases lying between them. The CDR3 covers 14 residues. Germline lookup yields CDR1 SGHRS and CDR2 YFSETQ. CDR3 amino acids: CASSPRQGGHEQYF. CDR3 bases: TGCGCCAGCAGCCCGAGACAGGGAGGCCACGAGCAGTACTTC. The full variable domain, rest sourced from reference TRBV5-1 and TRBJ2-7, is KAGVTQTPRYLIKTRGQQVTLSCSPISGHRSVSWYQQTPGQGLQFLFEYFSETQRNKGNFPGRFSGRQFSNSRSEMNVSTLELGDSALYLCASSPRQGGHEQYFGPGTRLTVT.